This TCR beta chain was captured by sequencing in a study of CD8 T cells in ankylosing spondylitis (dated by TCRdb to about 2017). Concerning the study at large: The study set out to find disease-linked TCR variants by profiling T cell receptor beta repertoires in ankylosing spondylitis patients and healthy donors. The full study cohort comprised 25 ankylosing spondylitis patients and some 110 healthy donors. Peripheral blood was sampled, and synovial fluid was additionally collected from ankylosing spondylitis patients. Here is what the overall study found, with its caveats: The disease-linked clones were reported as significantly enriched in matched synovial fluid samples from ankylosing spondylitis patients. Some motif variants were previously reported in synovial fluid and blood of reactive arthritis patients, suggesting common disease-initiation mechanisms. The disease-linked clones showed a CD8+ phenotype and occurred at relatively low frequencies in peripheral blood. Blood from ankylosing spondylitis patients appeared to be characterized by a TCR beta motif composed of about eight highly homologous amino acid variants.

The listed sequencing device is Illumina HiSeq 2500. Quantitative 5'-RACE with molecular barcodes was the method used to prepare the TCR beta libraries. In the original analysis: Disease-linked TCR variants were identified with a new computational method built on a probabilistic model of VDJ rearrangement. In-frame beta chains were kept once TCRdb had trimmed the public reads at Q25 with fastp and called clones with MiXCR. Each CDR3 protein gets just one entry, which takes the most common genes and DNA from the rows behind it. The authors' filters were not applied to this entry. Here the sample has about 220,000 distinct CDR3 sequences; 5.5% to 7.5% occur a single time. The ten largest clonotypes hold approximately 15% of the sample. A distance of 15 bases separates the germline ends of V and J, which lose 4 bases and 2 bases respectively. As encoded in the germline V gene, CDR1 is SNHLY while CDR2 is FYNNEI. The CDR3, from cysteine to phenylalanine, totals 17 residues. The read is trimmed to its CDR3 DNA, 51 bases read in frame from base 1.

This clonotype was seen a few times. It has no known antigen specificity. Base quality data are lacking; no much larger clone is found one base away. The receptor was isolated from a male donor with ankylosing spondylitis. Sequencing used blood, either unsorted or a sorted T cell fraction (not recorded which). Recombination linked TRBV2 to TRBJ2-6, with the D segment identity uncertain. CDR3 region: CASSASSPSTGANVLTF. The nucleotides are TGTGCCAGCAGTGCCAGTTCCCCCTCGACTGGGGCCAACGTCCTGACTTTC.